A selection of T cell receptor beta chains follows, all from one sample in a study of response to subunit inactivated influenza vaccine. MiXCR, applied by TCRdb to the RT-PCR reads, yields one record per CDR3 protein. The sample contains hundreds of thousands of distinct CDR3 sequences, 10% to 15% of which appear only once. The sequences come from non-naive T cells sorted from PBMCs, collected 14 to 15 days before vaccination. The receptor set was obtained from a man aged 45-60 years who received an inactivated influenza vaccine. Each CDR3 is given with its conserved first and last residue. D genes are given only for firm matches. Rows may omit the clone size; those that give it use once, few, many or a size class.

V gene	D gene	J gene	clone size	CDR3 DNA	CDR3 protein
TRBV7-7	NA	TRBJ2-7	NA	TGTGCCAGCAGTTCTAACACAGGGTCGGGCGAGCAGTACTTC	CASSSNTGSGEQYF
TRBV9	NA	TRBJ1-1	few	TGTGCCAGCAGCGACACCGGGGGCACTGAAGCTTTCTTT	CASSDTGGTEAFF
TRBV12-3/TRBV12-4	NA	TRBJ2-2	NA	TGTGCCAGCAGTCTTTCGACTGAAGGGAAGCTGTTTTTT	CASSLSTEGKLFF
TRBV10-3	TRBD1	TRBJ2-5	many	TGTGCCATCAGTCCCGGGACAGGGACCCAAGAGACCCAGTACTTC	CAISPGTGTQETQYF
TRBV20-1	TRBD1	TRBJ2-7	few	TGCAGTGCTAGATCCGGGACAGTGTCCTACGAGCAGTACTTC	CSARSGTVSYEQYF
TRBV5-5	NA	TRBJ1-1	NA	TGTGCCAGCAGCGGCGAAAGGGGCGAAGCTTTCTTT	CASSGERGEAFF
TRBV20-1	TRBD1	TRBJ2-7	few	TGCAGTGCTAGAGACACCGGGACAGGGGGCTACGAGCAGTACTTC	CSARDTGTGGYEQYF
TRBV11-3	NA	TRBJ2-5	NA	TGTGCCAGCAGCTCAGGGGAGGGCAGGTACCAAGAGACCCAGTACTTC	CASSSGEGRYQETQYF
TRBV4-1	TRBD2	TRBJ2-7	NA	TGCGCCAGCAGCCCACGCGGGGGGCACGAGCAGTACTTC	CASSPRGGHEQYF
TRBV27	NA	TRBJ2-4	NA	TGTGCCAGCAGTTTATCTTCCTGGGCAGCCAAAAACATTCAGTACTTC	CASSLSSWAAKNIQYF
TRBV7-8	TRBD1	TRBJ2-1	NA	TGTGCCAGCCGAAAGGGACAGGTCAGGAATGAGCAGTTCTTC	CASRKGQVRNEQFF
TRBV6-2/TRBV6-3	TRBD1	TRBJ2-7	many	TGTGCCAGCAGAGTGGACAGGTTAGCCTCCTACGAGCAGTACTTC	CASRVDRLASYEQYF
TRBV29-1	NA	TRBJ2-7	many	TGCAGCGTTGAAGAAGGAGCAGGCTACGAGCAGTACTTC	CSVEEGAGYEQYF
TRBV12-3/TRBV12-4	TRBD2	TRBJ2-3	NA	TGTGCCAGCAGTCCTAGGGAGGGGTTAAGCACAGATACGCAGTATTTT	CASSPREGLSTDTQYF
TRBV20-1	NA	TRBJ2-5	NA	TGCAGTGCTAGAGATCCCTCACGGGAGAGGGGTGAGACCCAGTACTTC	CSARDPSRERGETQYF
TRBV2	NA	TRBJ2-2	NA	TGTGCCAGCAAAGCGAACGCGAACACCGGGGAGCTGTTTTTT	CASKANANTGELFF
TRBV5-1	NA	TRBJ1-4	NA	TGCGCCAGCAGCATACAGGGAACAACTAATGAAAAACTGTTTTTT	CASSIQGTTNEKLFF
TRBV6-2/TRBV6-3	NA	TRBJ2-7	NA	TGTGCCAGCAGTTACGATGGAGGATCCTACGAGCAGTACTTC	CASSYDGGSYEQYF
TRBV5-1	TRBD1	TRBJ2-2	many	TGCGCCAGCAGCGGGACAGGGAACATTGGCGGGGAGCTGTTTTTT	CASSGTGNIGGELFF
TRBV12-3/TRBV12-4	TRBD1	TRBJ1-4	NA	TGTGCCAGCAGTCGAGACAGGGCTGAAAAACTGTTTTTT	CASSRDRAEKLFF
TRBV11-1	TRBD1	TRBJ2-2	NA	TGTGCCAGCGGGCCGGGTTTCGGGCGAAGAGGCACAGGGGGGTCCGGGGAGCTGTTTTTT	CASGPGFGRRGTGGSGELFF
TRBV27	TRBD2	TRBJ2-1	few	TGTGCCAGCAGTTTATTAACTTCCGGGACTAGCCTCAATGAGCAGTTCTTC	CASSLLTSGTSLNEQFF
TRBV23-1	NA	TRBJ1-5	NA	TGCGCCAGCAGTCATCCCGACATCTATAGCAATCAGCCCCAGCATTTT	CASSHPDIYSNQPQHF
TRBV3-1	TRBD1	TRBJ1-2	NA	TGTGCCAGCAGACAAGACAGGGAGGGAGGCTACACCTTC	CASRQDREGGYTF
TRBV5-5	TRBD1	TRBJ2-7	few	TGTGCCAGCAGCGCCGGACAGGGCAGCTCCTACGAGCAGTACTTC	CASSAGQGSSYEQYF
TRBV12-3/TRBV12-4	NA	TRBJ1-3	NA	TGTGCCAGCAGCCAATCCCCGAGTAGAAGCACCATATATTTT	CASSQSPSRSTIYF
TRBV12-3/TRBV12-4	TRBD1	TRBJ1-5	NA	TGTGCCAGCAGTCCGGGACAGGCGGGTCAGCCCCAGCATTTT	CASSPGQAGQPQHF
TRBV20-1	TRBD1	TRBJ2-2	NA	TGCAGTGCTAGGCCTCGGACAGGGGGCTCCGGGGAGCTGTTTTTT	CSARPRTGGSGELFF
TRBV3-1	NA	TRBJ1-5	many	TGTGCCAGCAGCCAAGGGTGGGGAAATAGCAATCAGCCCCAGCATTTT	CASSQGWGNSNQPQHF
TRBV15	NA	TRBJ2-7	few	TGTGCCACCAGCAGAGGTAGGGGTGCAGCCAACGAGCAGTACTTC	CATSRGRGAANEQYF
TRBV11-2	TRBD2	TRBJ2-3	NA	TGTGCCAGCAGCTTTCAAGCGGGGGGGCCGGCTAGCACAGATACGCAGTATTTT	CASSFQAGGPASTDTQYF
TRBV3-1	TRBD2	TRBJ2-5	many	TGTGCCAGCAGCCAAGGGACTAGGAGGGAGACCCAGTACTTC	CASSQGTRRETQYF
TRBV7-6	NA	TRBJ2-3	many	TGTGCCAGCAGCTCCCCTGGCACAGATACGCAGTATTTT	CASSSPGTDTQYF
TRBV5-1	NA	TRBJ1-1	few	TGCGCCAGCAGCTTGGGAGGGGTTCGTGTCACTGAAGCTTTCTTT	CASSLGGVRVTEAFF
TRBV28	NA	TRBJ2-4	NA	TGTGCCAGCACCACCGGGGCTGGGTGGGGGGACAAAAACATTCAGTACTTC	CASTTGAGWGDKNIQYF
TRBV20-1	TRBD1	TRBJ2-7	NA	TGCAGTGCGCTGGGACAGGGAGCGGACGAGCAGTACTTC	CSALGQGADEQYF
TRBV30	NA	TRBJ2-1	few	TGTGCCTGGAGTCAGTTGTTAGCGGAGCAGTTCTTC	CAWSQLLAEQFF
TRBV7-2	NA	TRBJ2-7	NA	TGTGCCAGCAGCTTACGTGGGGGGGCTGTCGGCGAGCAGTACTTC	CASSLRGGAVGEQYF
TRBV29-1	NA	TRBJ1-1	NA	TGCAGCGCCTTGACACCGAACACTAAAGCTTTCTTT	CSALTPNTKAFF
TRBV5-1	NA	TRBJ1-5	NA	TGCGCCAGCAGCTTGGGAAGTCAGAATCAGCCCCAGCATTTT	CASSLGSQNQPQHF
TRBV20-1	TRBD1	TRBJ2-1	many	TGCAGTGCTAGACCAGGACAGGTGGTCAATGAGCAGTTCTTC	CSARPGQVVNEQFF
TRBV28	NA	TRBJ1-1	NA	TGTGCCAGCAGTAGAGCGCCTAGGAACACTGAAGCTTTCTTT	CASSRAPRNTEAFF
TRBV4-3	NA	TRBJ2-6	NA	TGCGCCAGCAGCCAATTGACCTCTGGGGCCAACGTCCTGACTTTC	CASSQLTSGANVLTF
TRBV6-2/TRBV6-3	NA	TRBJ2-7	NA	TGTGCCAGCAGAAATGGATTGACCTACGAGCAGTACTTC	CASRNGLTYEQYF
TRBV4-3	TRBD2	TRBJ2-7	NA	TGCGCCAGCAGCCAAGGGACTAGCGGTTATCACGAGCAGTACTTC	CASSQGTSGYHEQYF
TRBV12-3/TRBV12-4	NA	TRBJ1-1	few	TGTGCCAGCAGTTTACTGGGCAGGGGGAACACTGAAGCTTTCTTT	CASSLLGRGNTEAFF
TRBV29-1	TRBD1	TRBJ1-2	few	TGCAGCGTTGAAGAGGGAGGAGGGGGCGCGGTAGGCTACACCTTC	CSVEEGGGGAVGYTF
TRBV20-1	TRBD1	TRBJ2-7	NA	TGCAGTGCTAGACCTCGACAGGGGGGTGCCTACGAGCAGTACTTC	CSARPRQGGAYEQYF
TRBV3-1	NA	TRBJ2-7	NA	TGTGCCAGCAGCAGACTACGGGGGCACGAGCAGTACTTC	CASSRLRGHEQYF
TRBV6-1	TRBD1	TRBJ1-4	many	TGTGCCAGCAGCACAGGGGGTGTTGAAAAACTGTTTTTT	CASSTGGVEKLFF
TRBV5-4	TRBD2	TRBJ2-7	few	TGTGCCAGCAGCTTGGTGCCTAGCGGGAGGGGATACGAGCAGTACTTC	CASSLVPSGRGYEQYF
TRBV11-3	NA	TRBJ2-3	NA	TGTGCCAGCAGCGACAACAGGGTTACAGATACGCAGTATTTT	CASSDNRVTDTQYF
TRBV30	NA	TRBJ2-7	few	TGTGCCTGGAGTGTACTAAAGGGGGACTCCTACGAGCAGTACTTC	CAWSVLKGDSYEQYF